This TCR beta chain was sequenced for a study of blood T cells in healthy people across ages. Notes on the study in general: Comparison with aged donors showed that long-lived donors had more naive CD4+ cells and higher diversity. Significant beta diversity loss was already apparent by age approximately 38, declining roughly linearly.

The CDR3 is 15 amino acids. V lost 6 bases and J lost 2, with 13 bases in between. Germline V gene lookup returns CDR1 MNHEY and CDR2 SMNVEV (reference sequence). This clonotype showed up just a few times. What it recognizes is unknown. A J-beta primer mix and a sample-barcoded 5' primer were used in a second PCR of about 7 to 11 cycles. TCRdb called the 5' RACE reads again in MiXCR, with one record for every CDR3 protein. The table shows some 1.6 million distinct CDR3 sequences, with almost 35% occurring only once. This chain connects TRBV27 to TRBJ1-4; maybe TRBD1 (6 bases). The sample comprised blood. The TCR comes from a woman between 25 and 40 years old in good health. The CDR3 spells CASRLTGFTNEKLFF. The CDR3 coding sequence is TGTGCCAGCAGACTAACAGGGTTTACTAATGAAAAACTGTTTTTT.